These 26 T cell receptor beta chains share one sample of origin, sequenced in a study of radiotherapy plus CTLA-4 blockade in lung cancer. Sequenced by immunoSEQ multiplex PCR; TCRdb stores in-frame clones only, minus some. The data hold 120,000 or so clones, with approximately 84% observed a single time. Source: peripheral blood, taken from a patient treated with radiotherapy plus ipilimumab. The receptors shown here come from a human donor with non-small cell lung cancer who had a partial response to radiotherapy plus ipilimumab.

V gene TRBV28 combines with J gene TRBJ1-2, with 8 bases that match TRBD1. The length of the CDR3 is 13 residues. The trim removed 6 bases at V and 7 bases at J, leaving 7 bases unmatched. CDR1 and CDR2 from the germline V gene are MDHEN and SYDVKM. The CDR3 here is CASRHGQGPGYTF. In nucleotides, the CDR3 is TGTGCCAGCAGACACGGACAGGGCCCTGGCTACACCTTC.

The chain is built from TRBV7-2 and TRBJ2-1; 8 bases match TRBD2. The CDR3 is 15 residues long. Per germline, CDR1 SGHTA and CDR2 FQGNSA. V trimming: 2 bases; J trimming: 8 bases; junction bases outside the gene matches: 8. CDR3 sequence reads: CASSLLSGRGYEQFF. CDR3 nucleotides: TGTGCCAGCAGCTTACTGAGCGGGAGAGGCTATGAGCAGTTCTTC.

This clone appeared once. V gene TRBV14 combines with J gene TRBJ2-3, with unresolved D. The CDR3 extends over 13 amino acids. Germline CDR1 and CDR2: SGHDN and FVKESK. V was pared by 4 bases and J by 2 bases, with 7 bases between. DNA of the CDR3: TGTGCCAGCAGCCCCCTTTTCACAGATACGCAGTATTTT. Translated, it gives CASSPLFTDTQYF.

This clone was detected only once. The chain is built from TRBV6-1 and TRBJ1-2, with 7 nucleotides matching TRBD1. CDR1 MNHNS and CDR2 SASEGT come from the germline V gene. V lost 0 bases, J lost 4 bases, and 2 bases stayed unmatched. The CDR3 has 14 residues. The CDR3 here is CASSEASGGYGYTF. The CDR3 DNA sequence: TGTGCCAGCAGTGAAGCTTCAGGGGGCTATGGCTACACCTTC.

The V call is TRBV7-9, the J call TRBJ2-3; 7 bases line up with TRBD2. The V gene end was trimmed by 3 bases and the J gene end by 4 bases; junction bases not matched to a gene: 1. Germline CDR1 and CDR2: SEHNR and FQNEAQ (reference sequence). The CDR3 runs to 13 residues. In nucleotides, the CDR3 is TGTGCCAGCAGCTTGGCGGGAGCAGATACGCAGTATTTT. Amino acids: CASSLAGADTQYF.

This chain joins TRBV5-6 and TRBJ2-3, with D tentatively TRBD2 (7 bases). The CDR3 totals 15 residues. Trimming took off 1 base at V and 4 bases at J, with 13 bases between the two ends. Germline V CDR1 and CDR2: SGHDT, YYEEEE. Here the CDR3 reads CASSLLWGGPDTQYF. CDR3 coding DNA: TGTGCCAGCAGCTTGCTGTGGGGGGGCCCAGATACGCAGTATTTT.

The rearrangement links TRBV6-1 to TRBJ2-7; 9 nucleotides align to TRBD1. The ends lost 1 base at V and 12 bases at J; junction bases unmatched: 7. The germline CDR1 and CDR2 sequences are MNHNS and SASEGT. CDR3 length: 13 amino acids. CDR3 sequence reads: CASSEERTGVPYF. The CDR3 bases are TGTGCCAGCAGTGAAGAAAGGACAGGGGTACCGTACTTC.

V and J are TRBV6-4 and TRBJ2-2; 10 nucleotides match TRBD1. The CDR3 has 16 residues. With 3 bases clipped from V and 6 bases from J, the junction kept 7 bases outside the gene matches. CDR1 and CDR2 from the germline V gene are MRHNA and SNTAGT. In DNA, the CDR3 is TGTGCCAGCAGTGAGCTGACAGGGGGCGAAGCCGGGGAGCTGTTTTTT. Encoded protein: CASSELTGGEAGELFF.

The J gene is TRBJ2-1, the V gene TRBV5-1, with D perhaps matching TRBD1 (5 bases). Germline CDR1 reads SGHRS; CDR2 reads YFSETQ. The V end was cut by 4 bases, the J end by 3 bases, with 14 bases between. CDR3 length equals 15 residues. This CDR3 is CASSVRTPGYNEQFF. The CDR3 DNA follows: TGCGCCAGCAGCGTCCGGACACCTGGCTACAATGAGCAGTTCTTC.

This chain uses TRBV5-4 with TRBJ2-7; a weak D match, TRBD1 (6 bases). Germline CDR1 reads SGHNT; CDR2 reads YYREEE (reference sequence). The ends were cut back, 3 bases at V and 5 bases at J, with 15 bases in the middle. The CDR3 runs to 14 residues. The CDR3 DNA reads TGTGCCAGCAGCTCCAGGGGTCTAATCCACGAGCAGTACTTC. It translates to CASSSRGLIHEQYF.

The table lists this clone with a count of one. The chain carries TRBV28 and TRBJ1-2, with D uncertain. V lost 4 bases and J lost 3, with 15 bases in between. CDR3 length: 15 amino acids. Looked up from germline, CDR1 is MDHEN and CDR2 is SYDVKM. The CDR3 reads CASSSDPGGDYGYTF. The CDR3 nucleotides are TGTGCCAGCAGTTCGGACCCGGGAGGAGACTATGGCTACACCTTC.

About this clone: The same CDR3 is also encoded by other DNA sequences in this sample. The chain recombines TRBV30 with TRBJ2-1, with TRBD1 matching 7 bases. This CDR3 comprises 15 residues. The germline V gene encodes CDR1 GTSNPN and CDR2 SVGIG (reference sequence). Germline trimming cut 3 bases from V and 4 bases from J; bases unmatched to any gene: 9. The CDR3 nucleotides are TGTGCCTGGAGAAGACCGGGACAGAAATACAATGAGCAGTTCTTC. Protein sequence: CAWRRPGQKYNEQFF.

The chain recombines TRBV28 with TRBJ2-1, with 9 bases that match TRBD2. V lost 5 bases, J lost 1 base, and 3 bases stayed unmatched. Per the germline V gene, CDR1 is MDHEN and CDR2 is SYDVKM. The CDR3 runs 15 residues. CDR3 in amino acids: CASSPLAGSYNEQFF. CDR3 nucleotide sequence: TGTGCCAGCAGTCCCCTAGCGGGGTCCTACAATGAGCAGTTCTTC.

This sequence joins TRBV28 and TRBJ2-7; 8 bases align to TRBD1. Per the germline V gene, CDR1 is MDHEN and CDR2 is SYDVKM. Trimming took 0 bases from V and 7 from J; bases not matched to a gene: 5. This CDR3 comprises 14 residues. This CDR3 reads CASSLWDREWEQYV. The CDR3 DNA reads TGTGCCAGCAGTTTATGGGACAGGGAATGGGAGCAGTACGTC.

V usage is TRBV5-1 and J usage is TRBJ2-1; D may be TRBD2 (6 bases). This CDR3 is built from 13 residues. Germline V gene data show CDR1 as SGHRS and CDR2 as YFSETQ. V was trimmed by 5 bases and J by 4 bases, leaving 10 bases between them. Here the CDR3 DNA reads TGCGCCAGCAGGGCTAGCGAGTACAATGAGCAGTTCTTC. It encodes CASRASEYNEQFF.

The sample holds a few counts of this clone. The chain has TRBV6-5 and TRBJ1-2; D call uncertain. CDR1 is MNHEY, CDR2 SVGAGI, per germline. CDR3 length equals 14 residues. Trimming took off 2 bases at V and 6 bases at J, with 13 bases between the two ends. The CDR3 spells CASSYLLSMDGYTF. DNA of the CDR3: TGTGCCAGCAGTTACCTCCTATCGATGGATGGCTACACCTTC.

V usage is TRBV14 and J usage is TRBJ1-4; D gene ambiguous. Germline-derived CDR1 and CDR2 are SGHDN and FVKESK. The V and J ends lost 0 bases and 8 bases respectively, with 4 bases between them. This CDR3 spans 12 amino acids. CDR3 sequence: CASSQEREKLFF. CDR3 nucleotide sequence: TGTGCCAGCAGCCAAGAGAGGGAAAAACTGTTTTTT.

CDR3 bases: TGTGCCAGCACTTTAGCGTTCCTCTCTGGAAACACCATATATTTT. This codes for CASTLAFLSGNTIYF. This chain uses TRBV2 with TRBJ1-3; no firm D call. Deletions cut 7 bases from V and 0 bases from J, with 13 bases between. CDR1 SNHLY and CDR2 FYNNEI come from the germline V gene. The CDR3 contains 15 residues.

The CDR3, as DNA: TGTGCCACCAGCTCTGCACCTAGTGAGCAGTACTTC. Amino acid sequence: CATSSAPSEQYF. The rearrangement uses TRBV15 and TRBJ2-7; D unresolved. Trimming pared 5 bases from V and 7 bases from J, leaving 12 bases between. The germline V gene has CDR1 LNHNV and CDR2 YYDKDF (reference sequence). The CDR3 is 12 residues long.

V and J are TRBV18 and TRBJ1-5; the D is unclear. V was cut by 2 bases and J by 0 bases, with 20 bases left in between. This CDR3 is 19 amino acids long. The germline V gene encodes CDR1 KGHSH and CDR2 LQKENI. The CDR3 loop reads CASSPGPNRRSNSNQPQHF. The CDR3 nucleotides read TGTGCCAGCTCACCAGGTCCCAACCGCCGGTCTAATAGCAATCAGCCCCAGCATTTT.

The table lists this clone with a count of one. The rearrangement joins TRBV29-1 to TRBJ1-1; 7 bases map to TRBD1. Trimming took 7 bases from V and 0 from J; bases not matched to a gene: 8. This CDR3 contains 14 residues. CDR1 SQVTM and CDR2 ANQGSEA come from the germline V gene. DNA for the CDR3: TGCAGCGCTCATCGGGGACAGATGAACACTGAAGCTTTCTTT. It yields the protein CSAHRGQMNTEAFF.

The chain links TRBV5-6 to TRBJ2-3; possible D gene TRBD2, 6 bases. Per the germline V gene, CDR1 is SGHDT and CDR2 is YYEEEE. The CDR3 extends over 15 amino acids. Trimming removed 4 bases from V and 7 bases from J, with 19 bases in between. The CDR3 loop reads CASSGGGRWSHTQYF. The DNA of the CDR3 is TGTGCCAGCAGCGGTGGGGGGAGGTGGTCACATACGCAGTATTTT.

CDR3 coding DNA: TGTGCCATCAGTGAGCTGGGCGGGAGTTCTTACAATGAGCAGTTCTTC. Amino acid sequence: CAISELGGSSYNEQFF. The rearrangement links TRBV10-3 to TRBJ2-1; 7 nucleotides match TRBD2. Germline values: CDR1 ENHRY, CDR2 SYGVKD. V was clipped by 2 bases and J by 4 bases; unmatched bases: 8. The CDR3 extends over 16 amino acids.

This chain uses TRBV7-3 with TRBJ2-3, with D possibly being TRBD1 (5 bases). Deletions cut 2 bases from V and 0 bases from J, with 12 bases between. CDR1 is SGHTA, CDR2 FQGTGA, per germline. The CDR3 length is 16 residues. For the CDR3, the DNA is TGTGCCAGCAGCTTAGGGGCAGGCCCTAGCACAGATACGCAGTATTTT. Translating it yields CASSLGAGPSTDTQYF.

J is TRBJ1-1 and V is TRBV30; 7 positions agree with TRBD1. The CDR3 is made up of 17 amino acids. Unmatched junction bases numbered 16, after V lost 6 bases and J lost 0 bases. Germline CDR1 GTSNPN, CDR2 SVGIG (reference sequence). CDR3 in amino acids: CACTRAPPGGMNTEAFF. Here the CDR3 DNA reads TGTGCCTGTACGAGGGCCCCCCCAGGGGGAATGAACACTGAAGCTTTCTTT.

There are a few counts of this clone. The V gene is TRBV5-1, the J gene TRBJ2-7, with 7 bases that match TRBD1. CDR1 SGHRS and CDR2 YFSETQ come from the germline V gene. The CDR3 covers 14 residues. With 0 bases clipped from V and 2 bases from J, the junction kept 2 bases outside the gene matches. The CDR3 is CASSLGDSTYEQYF. CDR3 coding DNA: TGCGCCAGCAGCTTGGGGGACAGCACCTACGAGCAGTACTTC.